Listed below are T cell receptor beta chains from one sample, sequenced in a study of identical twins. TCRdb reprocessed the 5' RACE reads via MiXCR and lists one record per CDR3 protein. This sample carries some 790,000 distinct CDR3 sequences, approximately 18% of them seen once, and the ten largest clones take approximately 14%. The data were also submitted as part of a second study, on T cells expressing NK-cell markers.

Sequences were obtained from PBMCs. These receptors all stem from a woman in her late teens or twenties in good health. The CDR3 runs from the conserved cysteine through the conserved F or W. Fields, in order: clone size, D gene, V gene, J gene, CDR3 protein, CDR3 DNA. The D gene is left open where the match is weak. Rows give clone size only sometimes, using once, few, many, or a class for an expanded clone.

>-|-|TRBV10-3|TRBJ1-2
CAITRESGYGYTF
TGTGCCATCACCAGGGAGTCGGGCTATGGCTACACCTTC
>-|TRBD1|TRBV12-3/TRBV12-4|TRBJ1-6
CASRGRDRVNSPLHF
TGTGCCAGCAGGGGCCGGGACAGGGTGAATTCACCCCTCCACTTT
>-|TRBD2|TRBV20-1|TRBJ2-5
CSAKVGGNQETQYF
TGCAGTGCGAAAGTGGGGGGGAACCAAGAGACCCAGTACTTC
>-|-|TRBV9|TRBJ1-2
CARRNGYTF
TGTGCCAGACGGAATGGCTACACCTTC
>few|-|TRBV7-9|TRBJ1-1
CASSFSGETEAFF
TGTGCCAGCAGCTTTTCAGGGGAAACTGAAGCTTTCTTT
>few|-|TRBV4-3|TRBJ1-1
CASSPRGEPDTEAFF
TGCGCCAGCAGCCCTAGGGGGGAACCCGACACTGAAGCTTTCTTT
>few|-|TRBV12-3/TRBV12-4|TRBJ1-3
CAGAAGNTIYF
TGTGCCGGGGCTGCTGGAAACACCATATATTTT
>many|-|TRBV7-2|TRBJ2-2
CASSLRGGELFF
TGTGCCAGCAGTTTACGAGGCGGGGAGCTGTTTTTT
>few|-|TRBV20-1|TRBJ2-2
CSARPGVRTGELFF
TGCAGTGCTAGACCGGGAGTGAGGACCGGGGAGCTGTTTTTT
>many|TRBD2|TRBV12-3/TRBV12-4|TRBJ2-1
CASSLRGDEQFF
TGTGCCAGCAGTTTACGGGGGGATGAGCAGTTCTTC
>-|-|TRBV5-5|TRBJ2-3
CVSSFLDTQYF
TGTGTCAGCAGCTTCTTAGATACGCAGTATTTT
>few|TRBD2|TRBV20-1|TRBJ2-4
CSAHQLAGNDIQYF
TGCAGTGCCCATCAACTAGCGGGGAACGACATTCAGTACTTC
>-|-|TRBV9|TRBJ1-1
CASSVVSTVATEAFF
TGTGCCAGCAGCGTAGTTTCGACAGTAGCCACTGAAGCTTTCTTT
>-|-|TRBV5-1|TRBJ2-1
CASRDLSSSYNEQFF
TGCGCCTCCAGGGACCTTTCGAGCTCCTACAATGAGCAGTTCTTC
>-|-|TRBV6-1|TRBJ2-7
CASRGTAYEQYF
TGTGCCAGCAGGGGCACCGCCTACGAGCAGTACTTC
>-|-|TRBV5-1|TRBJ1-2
CASSLDVRSNYGYTF
TGCGCCAGCAGCTTGGATGTCCGCTCTAACTATGGCTACACCTTC
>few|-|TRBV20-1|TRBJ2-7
CSARDQTGTPYEQYF
TGCAGTGCTAGGGACCAAACCGGGACTCCCTACGAGCAGTACTTC
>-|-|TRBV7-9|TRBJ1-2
CASTLGAYGYTF
TGTGCCAGCACTCTGGGGGCCTATGGCTACACCTTC
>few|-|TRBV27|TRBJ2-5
CASPRPQETQYF
TGTGCCAGCCCGAGACCGCAAGAGACCCAGTACTTC
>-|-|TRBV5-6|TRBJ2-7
CASSAMTGTLVYEQYF
TGTGCCAGCAGCGCCATGACTGGAACACTCGTCTACGAGCAGTACTTC
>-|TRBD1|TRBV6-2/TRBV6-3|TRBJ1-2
CASRTVDRGDGYTF
TGTGCCAGCAGAACGGTGGACAGGGGCGACGGCTACACCTTC
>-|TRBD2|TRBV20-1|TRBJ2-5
CSAVGTSKETQYF
TGCAGTGCCGTCGGGACTAGCAAGGAGACCCAGTACTTC
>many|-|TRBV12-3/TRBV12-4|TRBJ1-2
CASSPAAYGYTF
TGTGCCAGCAGTCCCGCAGCTTATGGCTACACCTTC
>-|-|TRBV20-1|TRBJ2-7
CSARTDSSEQYF
TGCAGTGCTAGAACTGACAGTTCCGAGCAGTACTTC
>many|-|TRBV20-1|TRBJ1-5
CSARDRGSNQPQHF
TGCAGTGCTAGAGATCGGGGTTCCAATCAGCCCCAGCATTTT
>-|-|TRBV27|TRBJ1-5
CASRGWSSNQPQHF
TGTGCCAGCCGTGGGTGGAGTAGCAATCAGCCCCAGCATTTT
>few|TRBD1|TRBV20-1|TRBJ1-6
CSAMGQGISPLHF
TGCAGTGCTATGGGACAGGGGATTTCACCCCTCCACTTT
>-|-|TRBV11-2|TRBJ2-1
CASSLRRRQTYNEQFF
TGTGCCAGCAGCTTACGGCGGCGCCAAACCTACAATGAGCAGTTCTTC
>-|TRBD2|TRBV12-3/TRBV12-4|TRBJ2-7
CASSRLLAGIYEQYF
TGTGCCAGCAGTCGACTCCTAGCGGGAATCTACGAGCAGTACTTC
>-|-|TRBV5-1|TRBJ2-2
CASRGALGTGELFF
TGCGCCAGCCGAGGAGCCTTGGGAACCGGGGAGCTGTTTTTT
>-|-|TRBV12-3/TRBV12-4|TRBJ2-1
CASSLRPDDEQFF
TGTGCCAGCAGTTTAAGGCCAGACGATGAGCAGTTCTTC
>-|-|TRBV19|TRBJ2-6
CASTPEGRNVLTF
TGTGCCAGTACCCCCGAGGGGCGCAACGTCCTGACTTTC
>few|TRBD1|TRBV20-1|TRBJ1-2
CSAARDRANDGYTF
TGCAGTGCGGCTCGGGACAGGGCGAATGATGGCTACACCTTC
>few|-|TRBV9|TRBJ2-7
CASSVGAGQTYEQYF
TGTGCCAGCAGCGTAGGGGCGGGACAAACCTACGAGCAGTACTTC
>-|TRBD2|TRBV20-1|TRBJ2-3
CSARVFSGNTDTQYF
TGCAGTGCTAGAGTATTTAGCGGGAACACAGATACGCAGTATTTT
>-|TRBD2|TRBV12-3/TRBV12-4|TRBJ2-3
CASSPGTSEADTQYF
TGTGCCAGCAGCCCCGGGACTAGCGAGGCAGATACGCAGTATTTT
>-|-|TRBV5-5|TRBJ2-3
CASSAELATQYF
TGTGCCAGCAGCGCAGAACTCGCAACGCAGTATTTT
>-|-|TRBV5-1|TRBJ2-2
CASSLAQGGTGELFF
TGCGCCAGCAGCTTGGCCCAGGGAGGCACCGGGGAGCTGTTTTTT
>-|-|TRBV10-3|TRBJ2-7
CAISEGSSSSYEQYF
TGTGCCATCAGTGAAGGTTCGTCGAGCTCCTACGAGCAGTACTTC
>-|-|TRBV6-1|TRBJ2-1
CASSNRSYNEQFF
TGTGCCAGCAGTAACCGCTCCTACAATGAGCAGTTCTTC
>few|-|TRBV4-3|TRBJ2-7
CASSQDADSFYEQYF
TGCGCCAGCAGCCAAGACGCCGACTCTTTCTACGAGCAGTACTTC
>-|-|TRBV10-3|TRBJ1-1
CAISAFGRGGTEAFF
TGTGCCATCAGCGCTTTTGGCAGGGGCGGAACTGAAGCTTTCTTT
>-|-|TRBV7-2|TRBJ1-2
CASSSRGLDNYGYTF
TGTGCCAGCAGCTCAAGGGGGTTAGACAACTATGGCTACACCTTC
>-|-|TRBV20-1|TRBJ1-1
CSARDGRLNTEAFF
TGCAGTGCTAGAGATGGACGACTAAACACTGAAGCTTTCTTT
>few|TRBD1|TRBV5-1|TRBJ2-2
CASSHGTDTTF
TGCGCCAGCAGCCATGGGACAGACACTACCTTT
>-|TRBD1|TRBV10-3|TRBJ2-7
CANSGDSSYEQYF
TGTGCCAACAGTGGGGACAGCTCCTACGAGCAGTACTTC
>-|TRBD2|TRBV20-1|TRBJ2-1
CSARLAGVNNEQFF
TGCAGTGCTAGGCTAGCGGGAGTGAACAATGAGCAGTTCTTC
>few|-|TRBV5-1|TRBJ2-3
CASKNGGGADTQYF
TGCGCCAGCAAGAACGGGGGCGGGGCAGATACGCAGTATTTT
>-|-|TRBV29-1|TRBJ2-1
CSVRQADEQFF
TGCAGCGTTCGACAAGCGGATGAGCAGTTCTTC
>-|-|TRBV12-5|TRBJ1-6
CASGLSETGGVNSPLHF
TGTGCTAGTGGTTTAAGTGAGACAGGAGGGGTAAATTCACCCCTCCACTTT
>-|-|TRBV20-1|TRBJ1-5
CSASTPKRGTIQHF
TGCAGTGCTTCAACCCCAAAAAGGGGAACTATCCAGCATTTT